The 23 T cell receptor beta chains presented below share a single source sample, sequenced in a study of blood T cell repertoires in COVID-19. TCRdb's copy holds only in-frame clones and misses some; the assay was immunoSEQ multiplex PCR. This table has fewer than 300,000 clones, approximately 86% appearing once. The specimen was peripheral blood. These receptors all stem from a woman under 30 with acute or convalescent COVID-19.

This clone has a single count. The rearrangement links TRBV5-1 to TRBJ2-5; 7 bases are a match to TRBD2. V trimming: 7 bases; J trimming: 5 bases; junction bases outside the gene matches: 5. Per germline, CDR1 SGHRS and CDR2 YFSETQ. The CDR3 runs to 12 residues. CDR3 sequence reads: CASAGLRETQYF. CDR3 nucleotides: TGCGCCAGCGCGGGACTAAGGGAGACCCAGTACTTC.

The rearrangement joins TRBV2 to TRBJ1-6; 7 bases agree with TRBD1. Germline CDR1 SNHLY, CDR2 FYNNEI. The CDR3 is 14 amino acids. J gave up 10 bases and V 6 bases, and 9 bases lay outside the gene matches. CDR3 amino acids: CASSETGVGSPLHF. CDR3 DNA sequence: TGTGCCAGCAGCGAAACAGGGGTCGGATCACCCCTCCACTTT.

This clone was counted once. The chain recombines TRBV6-5 with TRBJ2-7; 8 bases agree with TRBD1. V lost 4 bases and J lost 2; bases outside the gene matches: 7. Germline values: CDR1 MNHEY, CDR2 SVGAGI. The CDR3 consists of 15 residues. The DNA for the CDR3 is TGTGCCAGCAGTTTCGGAGAGACAGGGGCCTACGAGCAGTACTTC. Translating it yields CASSFGETGAYEQYF.

The chain recombines TRBV27 with TRBJ2-7, with a tentative D call TRBD2 (6 bases). Trimming shortened V by 4 bases and J by 0 bases, and 10 bases separated the two germline ends. Germline CDR1 MNHEY, CDR2 SMNVEV (reference sequence). The CDR3 length is 14 residues. The CDR3 here is CASSWRDGSYEQYF. The CDR3 DNA is TGTGCCAGCAGTTGGAGGGACGGCTCCTACGAGCAGTACTTC.

V and J are TRBV14 and TRBJ2-2, with TRBD2 identical over 8 bases. The V gene end was trimmed by 5 bases and the J gene end by 2 bases; junction bases not matched to a gene: 7. The CDR3 is 16 amino acids. CDR1 is SGHDN, CDR2 FVKESK, per germline. The CDR3 loop reads CASSERGGPNTGELFF. CDR3 sequence (DNA): TGTGCCAGCAGCGAACGCGGGGGGCCAAACACCGGGGAGCTGTTTTTT.

The chain uses TRBV5-4 and TRBJ1-1; 7 nucleotides align to TRBD1. This CDR3 is 13 amino acids long. V was pared by 6 bases and J by 1 base, with 3 bases of the junction left unmatched. CDR1 and CDR2 from the germline V gene are SGHNT and YYREEE (reference sequence). The CDR3 reads CASTGTENTEAFF. The CDR3 DNA is TGTGCCAGCACGGGGACAGAGAACACTGAAGCTTTCTTT.

The genes are TRBV6-5 and TRBJ1-1; 9 bases line up with TRBD1. This CDR3 has 14 amino acids. The germline V gene has CDR1 MNHEY and CDR2 SVGAGI. The trim removed 6 bases at V and 6 bases at J, leaving 8 bases unmatched. The CDR3 DNA is TGTGCCAGCAGGGGGGACAGGGACGTTTCTGAAGCTTTCTTT. Residues: CASRGDRDVSEAFF.

The genes are TRBV7-2 and TRBJ2-3; D unclear. Germline CDR1 reads SGHTA; CDR2 reads FQGNSA. The V and J ends lost 0 bases and 5 bases respectively, with 9 bases between them. The CDR3 sequence is 14 residues long. CDR3 amino acids: CASSLASLGDTQYF. The CDR3, as DNA: TGTGCCAGCAGCTTAGCATCGCTCGGAGATACGCAGTATTTT.

V and J are TRBV30 and TRBJ1-2, with 10 nucleotides matching TRBD1. The V segment lost 1 base and the J segment 4 bases; nucleotides outside the gene matches: 3. Germline V gene sequence: CDR1 GTSNPN, CDR2 SVGIG (reference sequence). The CDR3 totals 14 residues. As DNA, the CDR3 is TGTGCCTGGAGTGCGGGGACAGGGGCCTATGGCTACACCTTC. Translation gives CAWSAGTGAYGYTF.

The V gene is TRBV7-9, the J gene TRBJ2-5; 8 bases map to TRBD1. Germline lookup yields CDR1 SEHNR and CDR2 FQNEAQ (reference sequence). This CDR3 has 15 amino acids. Trimming cost V 1 base and J 5 bases; bases outside gene matches: 6. CDR3 loop: CASSLVQGAWETQYF. CDR3 DNA: TGTGCCAGCAGCTTAGTTCAGGGGGCGTGGGAGACCCAGTACTTC.

This clone was counted only a few times. The chain has TRBV6-4 and TRBJ1-6; D gene uncertain. The CDR3 spans 14 residues. Germline V gene lookup returns CDR1 MRHNA and CDR2 SNTAGT. V was trimmed by 6 bases and J by 6 bases, leaving 12 bases between them. CDR3 sequence reads: CASSEDGGNSPLHF. CDR3 nucleotides: TGTGCCAGCAGCGAAGACGGCGGTAATTCACCCCTCCACTTT.

The table lists this clone with a few counts. V and J are TRBV6-2 or TRBV6-3 and TRBJ2-1, with 8 positions matching TRBD2. Germline assignment: CDR1 MNHEY and CDR2 SVGEGT. CDR3 size: 20 residues. V was clipped by 0 bases and J by 8 bases; unmatched bases: 21. The CDR3 reads CASSYSSKLLSGGPPHEQFF. DNA of the CDR3: TGTGCCAGCAGTTACTCGTCGAAGCTCTTAAGCGGGGGCCCCCCCCATGAGCAGTTCTTC.

This sequence joins TRBV7-7 and TRBJ2-2; the match to TRBD2 covers 13 bases. Germline-derived CDR1 and CDR2 are SSHAT and FNYEAQ (reference sequence). The CDR3 loop spans 20 amino acids. CDR3 coding DNA: TGTGCTAGCGATCAGAAAGGGACTAGCGGGGATCCAATGGGAACCGGGGAGCTGTTTTTT. Encoded protein: CASDQKGTSGDPMGTGELFF.

This clone was found once. The CDR3 here is CASSQSTSGRWYEQYF. Written as DNA, the CDR3 is TGCGCCAGCAGCCAATCCACAAGCGGGAGATGGTACGAGCAGTACTTC. The V gene is TRBV4-3, the J gene TRBJ2-7, with 8 bases matching TRBD2. The CDR3 is 16 amino acids. The V gene's germline CDR1 is LGHNA and CDR2 YSLEER. J was trimmed by 4 bases and V by 2 bases; bases with no gene match: 10.

The rearrangement uses TRBV7-9 and TRBJ2-3; 9 bases fit TRBD2. This CDR3 has 14 residues. The germline V gene encodes CDR1 SEHNR and CDR2 FQNEAQ (reference sequence). The J segment lost 6 bases and the V segment lost 11 bases, leaving 12 bases of the junction unmatched. In nucleotides, the CDR3 is TGTGCCGGGGACGGGGCTAGCGGGACGGATACGCAGTATTTT. As protein: CAGDGASGTDTQYF.

The chain joins TRBV4-3 to TRBJ2-7; 8 bases are a match to TRBD2. Germline CDR1 is LGHNA and CDR2 is YSLEER. The CDR3 extends over 16 amino acids. V lost 0 bases to trimming and J lost 1 base; unmatched junction nucleotides: 5. Written as DNA, the CDR3 is TGCGCCAGCAGCCAAGATCGAGCGGGAGCATCCTACGAGCAGTACTTC. Translation gives CASSQDRAGASYEQYF.

The V call is TRBV6-5, the J call TRBJ2-1; the match to TRBD2 covers 11 bases. This CDR3 has 15 residues. Germline-derived CDR1 and CDR2 are MNHEY and SVGAGI. Trimming at V came to 6 bases and at J to 6 bases, leaving 7 bases not matched to a gene. The CDR3 DNA follows: TGTGCCAGCAGGACCCTAGCGGGAGGAAGCAATGAGCAGTTCTTC. This codes for CASRTLAGGSNEQFF.

This chain uses TRBV6-5 with TRBJ1-1; D not resolved. The CDR3 sequence is 13 residues long. CDR1 MNHEY and CDR2 SVGAGI come from the germline V gene. V was clipped by 5 bases and J by 1 base, with 8 bases between them. In nucleotides, the CDR3 is TGTGCCAGCAGTACAACTAGGAACACTGAAGCTTTCTTT. Translating it yields CASSTTRNTEAFF.

The chain carries TRBV18 and TRBJ1-6; the match to TRBD1 covers 7 bases. Germline CDR1 reads KGHSH; CDR2 reads LQKENI. J lost 7 bases, V lost 4 bases, and 4 bases had no gene match. This CDR3 spans 14 amino acids. Written as DNA, the CDR3 is TGTGCCAGCTCACGGGACAGCGCCAATTCACCCCTCCACTTT. It translates to CASSRDSANSPLHF.

The chain carries TRBV9 and TRBJ1-4; 8 bases map to TRBD1. J was trimmed by 8 bases and V by 0 bases; bases with no gene match: 3. Per the germline V gene, CDR1 is SGDLS and CDR2 is YYNGEE. The CDR3 has 14 amino acids. The CDR3 bases are TGTGCCAGCAGCGTAGGACAGGGGAGGGAAAAACTGTTTTTT. Translation: CASSVGQGREKLFF.

This sequence joins TRBV6-4 and TRBJ2-5; 9 bases line up with TRBD2. The CDR3 contains 19 residues. Trimming at V came to 2 bases and at J to 0 bases, leaving 13 bases not matched to a gene. Germline V gives CDR1 MRHNA, CDR2 SNTAGT. DNA of the CDR3: TGTGCCAGCAGTGACGGGGTGGGACTAGCAAAACCCTACCAAGAGACCCAGTACTTC. Residues: CASSDGVGLAKPYQETQYF.

The chain recombines TRBV11-1 with TRBJ2-1, with 7 nucleotides matching TRBD2. Germline V gene sequence: CDR1 SGHAT, CDR2 FQDESV (reference sequence). V gave up 5 bases and J gave up 5 bases; unmatched junction bases: 9. The CDR3 runs 15 residues. The CDR3 protein is CASSRPGRSHNEQFF. The DNA for the CDR3 is TGTGCCAGCAGCCGACCCGGGAGGAGTCACAATGAGCAGTTCTTC.

J is TRBJ2-3 and V is TRBV2, with no clear D. The V and J ends lost 4 bases and 1 base respectively, with 3 bases between them. Germline V lookup: CDR1 SNHLY, CDR2 FYNNEI. The CDR3 has 12 amino acids. The CDR3 spells CASSGGTDTQYF. In DNA form, the CDR3 reads TGTGCCAGCAGTGGAGGCACAGATACGCAGTATTTT.